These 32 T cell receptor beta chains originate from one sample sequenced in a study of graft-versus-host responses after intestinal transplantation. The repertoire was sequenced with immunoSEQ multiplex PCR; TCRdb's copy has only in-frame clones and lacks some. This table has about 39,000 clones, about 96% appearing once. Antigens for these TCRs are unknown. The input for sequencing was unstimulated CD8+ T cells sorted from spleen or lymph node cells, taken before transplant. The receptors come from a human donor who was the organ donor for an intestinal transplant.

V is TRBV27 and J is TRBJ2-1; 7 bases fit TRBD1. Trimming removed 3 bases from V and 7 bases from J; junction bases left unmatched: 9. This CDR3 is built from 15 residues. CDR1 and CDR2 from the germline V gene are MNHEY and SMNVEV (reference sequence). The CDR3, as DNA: TGTGCCAGCAGTTTTGTACAGGGGAGAGTTAATGAGCAGTTCTTC. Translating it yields CASSFVQGRVNEQFF.

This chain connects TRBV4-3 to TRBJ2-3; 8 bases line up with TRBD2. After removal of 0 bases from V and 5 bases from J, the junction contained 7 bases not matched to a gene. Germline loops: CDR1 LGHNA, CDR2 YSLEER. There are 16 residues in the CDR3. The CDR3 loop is CASSQDVAAGGDTQYF. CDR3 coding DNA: TGCGCCAGCAGCCAAGACGTTGCGGCGGGGGGAGATACGCAGTATTTT.

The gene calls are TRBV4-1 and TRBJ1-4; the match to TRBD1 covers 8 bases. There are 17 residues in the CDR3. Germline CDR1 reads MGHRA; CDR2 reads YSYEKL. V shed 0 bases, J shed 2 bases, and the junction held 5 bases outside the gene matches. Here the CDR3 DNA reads TGCGCCAGCAGCCAAGATCGCCGGACAGGGACTAATGAAAAACTGTTTTTT. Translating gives CASSQDRRTGTNEKLFF.

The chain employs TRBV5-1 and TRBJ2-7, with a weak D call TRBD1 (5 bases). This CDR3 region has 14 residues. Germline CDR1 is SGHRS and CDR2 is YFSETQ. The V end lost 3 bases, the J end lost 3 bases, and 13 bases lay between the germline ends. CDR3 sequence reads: CASSSVSGFYEQYF. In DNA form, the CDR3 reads TGCGCCAGCAGCTCAGTGTCAGGGTTCTACGAGCAGTACTTC.

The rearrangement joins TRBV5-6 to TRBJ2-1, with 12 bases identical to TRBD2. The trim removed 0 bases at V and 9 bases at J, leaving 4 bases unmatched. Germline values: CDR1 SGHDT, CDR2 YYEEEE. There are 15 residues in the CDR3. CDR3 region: CASSLGLAGVGEQFF. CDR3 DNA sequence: TGTGCCAGCAGCTTGGGACTAGCGGGGGTAGGTGAGCAGTTCTTC. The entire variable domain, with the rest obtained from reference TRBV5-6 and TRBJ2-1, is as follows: DAGVTQSPTHLIKTRGQQVTLRCSPKSGHDTVSWYQQALGQGPQFIFQYYEEEERQRGNFPDRFSGHQFPNYSSELNVNALLLGDSALYLCASSLGLAGVGEQFFGPGTRLTVL.

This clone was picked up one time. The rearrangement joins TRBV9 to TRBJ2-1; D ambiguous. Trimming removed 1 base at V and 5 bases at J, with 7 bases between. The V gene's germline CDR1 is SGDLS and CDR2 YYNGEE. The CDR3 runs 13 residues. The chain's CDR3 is CASSVHINNEQFF. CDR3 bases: TGTGCCAGCAGCGTACACATCAACAATGAGCAGTTCTTC.

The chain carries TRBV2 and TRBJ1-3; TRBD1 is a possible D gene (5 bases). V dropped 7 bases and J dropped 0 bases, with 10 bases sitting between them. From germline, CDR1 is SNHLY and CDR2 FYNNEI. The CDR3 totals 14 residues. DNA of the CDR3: TGTGCCAGCAACAGGCTTTTCTCTGGAAACACCATATATTTT. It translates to CASNRLFSGNTIYF.

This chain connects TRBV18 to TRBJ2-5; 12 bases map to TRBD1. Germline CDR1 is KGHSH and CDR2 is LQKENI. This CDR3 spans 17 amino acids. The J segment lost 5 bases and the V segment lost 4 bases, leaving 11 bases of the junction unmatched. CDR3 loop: CASSLLPLGQGAETQYF. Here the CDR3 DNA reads TGTGCCAGCTCACTACTACCCCTGGGACAGGGGGCGGAGACCCAGTACTTC.

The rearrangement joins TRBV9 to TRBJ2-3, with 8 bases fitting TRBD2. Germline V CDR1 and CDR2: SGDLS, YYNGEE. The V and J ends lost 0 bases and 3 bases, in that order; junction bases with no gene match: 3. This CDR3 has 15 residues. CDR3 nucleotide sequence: TGTGCCAGCAGCGTAGCGGGGGGGTCAACAGATACGCAGTATTTT. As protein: CASSVAGGSTDTQYF.

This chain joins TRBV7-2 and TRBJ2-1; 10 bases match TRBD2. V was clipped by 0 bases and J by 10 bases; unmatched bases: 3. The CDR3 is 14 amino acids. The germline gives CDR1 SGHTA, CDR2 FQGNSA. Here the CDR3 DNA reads TGTGCCAGCAGCTTAGCTCCGGGACTAGCGGAGCAGTTCTTC. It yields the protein CASSLAPGLAEQFF.

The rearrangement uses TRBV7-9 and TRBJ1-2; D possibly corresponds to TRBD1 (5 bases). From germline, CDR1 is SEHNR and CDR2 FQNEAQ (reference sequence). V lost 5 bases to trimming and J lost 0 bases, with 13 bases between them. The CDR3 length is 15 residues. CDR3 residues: CASSAWDLSNYGYTF. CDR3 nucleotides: TGTGCCAGCAGCGCCTGGGACCTTTCTAACTATGGCTACACCTTC.

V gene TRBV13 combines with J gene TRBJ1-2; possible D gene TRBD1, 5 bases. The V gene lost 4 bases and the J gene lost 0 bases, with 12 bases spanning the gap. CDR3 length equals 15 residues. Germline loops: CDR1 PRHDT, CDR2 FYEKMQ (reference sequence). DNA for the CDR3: TGTGCCAGCAGCTCGGACACGGAACCTAACTATGGCTACACCTTC. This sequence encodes CASSSDTEPNYGYTF.

Written as DNA, the CDR3 is TGCGCCAGCAGCCAAGTCCCAGCGCCCCAAGAGACCCAGTACTTC. Its protein is CASSQVPAPQETQYF. This chain connects TRBV4-1 to TRBJ2-5, with D unclear. Germline assignment: CDR1 MGHRA and CDR2 YSYEKL. The CDR3 has 15 residues. V lost 1 base and J lost 1, with 10 bases in between.

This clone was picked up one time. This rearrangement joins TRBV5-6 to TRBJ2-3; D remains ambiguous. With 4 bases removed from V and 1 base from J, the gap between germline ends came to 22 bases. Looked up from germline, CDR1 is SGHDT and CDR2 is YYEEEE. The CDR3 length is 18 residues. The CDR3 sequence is CASSLGGPWVSGTDTQYF. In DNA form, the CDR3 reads TGTGCCAGCAGCCTTGGTGGACCCTGGGTGTCCGGCACAGATACGCAGTATTTT.

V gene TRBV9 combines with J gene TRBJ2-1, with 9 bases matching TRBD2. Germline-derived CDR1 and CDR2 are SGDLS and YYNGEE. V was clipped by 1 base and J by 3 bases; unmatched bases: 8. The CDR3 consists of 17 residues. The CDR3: CASSVLAGGPYYNEQFF. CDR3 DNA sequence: TGTGCCAGCAGCGTATTGGCGGGGGGGCCATACTACAATGAGCAGTTCTTC.

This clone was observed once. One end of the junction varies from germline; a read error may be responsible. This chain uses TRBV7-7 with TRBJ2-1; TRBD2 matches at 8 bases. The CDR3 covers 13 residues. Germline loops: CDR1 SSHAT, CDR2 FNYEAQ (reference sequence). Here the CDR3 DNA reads TGTGCTAGCAGCTTAGAGCGGGGGTCTGAGCAGTTCTTC. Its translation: CASSLERGSEQFF.

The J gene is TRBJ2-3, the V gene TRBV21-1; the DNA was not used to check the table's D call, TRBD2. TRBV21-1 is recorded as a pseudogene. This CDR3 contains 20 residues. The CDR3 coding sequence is TGTGCCAGCAGCAAAAGGCGGACTAGCGGGGGGCTAGAGGTTTCAGATACGCAGTATTTT. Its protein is CASSKRRTSGGLEVSDTQYF.

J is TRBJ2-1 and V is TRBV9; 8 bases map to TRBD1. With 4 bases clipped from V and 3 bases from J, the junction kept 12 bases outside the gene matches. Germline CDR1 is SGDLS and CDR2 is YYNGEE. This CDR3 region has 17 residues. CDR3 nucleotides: TGTGCCAGCAGCCCCGGACAGGGAGGAGGGTTCTACAATGAGCAGTTCTTC. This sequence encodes CASSPGQGGGFYNEQFF.

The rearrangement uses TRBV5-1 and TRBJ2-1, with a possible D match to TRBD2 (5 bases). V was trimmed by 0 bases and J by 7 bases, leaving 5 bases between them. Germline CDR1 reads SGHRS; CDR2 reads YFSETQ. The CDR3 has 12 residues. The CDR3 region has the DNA TGCGCCAGCAGCTTGGGAGGGAATGAGCAGTTCTTC. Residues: CASSLGGNEQFF.

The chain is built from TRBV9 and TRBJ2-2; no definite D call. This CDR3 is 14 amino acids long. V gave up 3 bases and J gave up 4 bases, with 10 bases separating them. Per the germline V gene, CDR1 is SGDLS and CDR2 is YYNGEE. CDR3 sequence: CASSATITTGELFF. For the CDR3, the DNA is TGTGCCAGCAGCGCAACGATAACCACCGGGGAGCTGTTTTTT. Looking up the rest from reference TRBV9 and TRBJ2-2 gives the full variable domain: DSGVTQTPKHLITATGQRVTLRCSPRSGDLSVYWYQQSLDQGLQFLIQYYNGEERAKGNILERFSAQQFPDLHSELNLSSLELGDSALYFCASSATITTGELFFGEGSRLTVL.

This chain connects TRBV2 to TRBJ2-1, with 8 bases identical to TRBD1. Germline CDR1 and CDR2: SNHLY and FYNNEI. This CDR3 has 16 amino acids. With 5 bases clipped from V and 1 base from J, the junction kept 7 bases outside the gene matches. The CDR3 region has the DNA TGTGCCAGCAGTCGCTCGGACAGGGTGTCCTACAATGAGCAGTTCTTC. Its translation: CASSRSDRVSYNEQFF.

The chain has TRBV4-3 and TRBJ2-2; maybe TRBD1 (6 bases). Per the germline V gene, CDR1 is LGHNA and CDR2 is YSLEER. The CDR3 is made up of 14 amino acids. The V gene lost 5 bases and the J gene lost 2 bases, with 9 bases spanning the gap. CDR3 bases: TGCGCCAGCAGCACAGGGTTAAACACCGGGGAGCTGTTTTTT. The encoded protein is CASSTGLNTGELFF.

The CDR3 DNA follows: TGCGCCAGCGGCCCGGGACAGGGGATCAATGAGCAGTTCTTC. This codes for CASGPGQGINEQFF. The chain joins TRBV5-1 to TRBJ2-1; TRBD1 matches 10 bases. The CDR3 spans 14 residues. Looked up from germline, CDR1 is SGHRS and CDR2 is YFSETQ. The V gene end was trimmed by 7 bases and the J gene end by 6 bases; junction bases not matched to a gene: 7.

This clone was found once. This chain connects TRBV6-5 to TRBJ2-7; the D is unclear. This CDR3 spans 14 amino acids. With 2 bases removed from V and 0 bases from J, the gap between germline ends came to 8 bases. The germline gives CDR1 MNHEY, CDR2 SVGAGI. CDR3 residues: CASSYVPSSYEQYF. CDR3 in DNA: TGTGCCAGCAGTTACGTTCCCAGCTCCTACGAGCAGTACTTC.

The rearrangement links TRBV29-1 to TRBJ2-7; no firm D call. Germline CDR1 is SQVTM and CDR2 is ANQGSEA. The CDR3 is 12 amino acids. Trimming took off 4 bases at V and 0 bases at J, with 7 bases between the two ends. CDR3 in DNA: TGCAGCGTTGGGCAGGACTCCTACGAGCAGTACTTC. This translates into CSVGQDSYEQYF.

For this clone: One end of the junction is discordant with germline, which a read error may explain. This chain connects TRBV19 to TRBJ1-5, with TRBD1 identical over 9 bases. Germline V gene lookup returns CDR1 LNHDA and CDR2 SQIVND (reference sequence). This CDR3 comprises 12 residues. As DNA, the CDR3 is TGTGCCACTACAGGGGGCAACCAGCCCCAGCATTTT. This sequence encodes CATTGGNQPQHF.

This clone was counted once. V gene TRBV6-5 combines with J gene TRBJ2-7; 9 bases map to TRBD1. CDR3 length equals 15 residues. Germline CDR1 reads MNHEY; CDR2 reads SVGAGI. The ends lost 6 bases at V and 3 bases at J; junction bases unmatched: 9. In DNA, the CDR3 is TGTGCCAGCAGACCCAACAGGGGGCGACGCTACGAGCAGTACTTC. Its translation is CASRPNRGRRYEQYF.

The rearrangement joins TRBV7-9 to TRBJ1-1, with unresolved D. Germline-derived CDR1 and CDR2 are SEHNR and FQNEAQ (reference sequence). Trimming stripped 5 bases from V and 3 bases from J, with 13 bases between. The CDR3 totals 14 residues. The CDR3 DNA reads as TGTGCCAGCAGCCACCTATCAAACCACACTGAAGCTTTCTTT. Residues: CASSHLSNHTEAFF.

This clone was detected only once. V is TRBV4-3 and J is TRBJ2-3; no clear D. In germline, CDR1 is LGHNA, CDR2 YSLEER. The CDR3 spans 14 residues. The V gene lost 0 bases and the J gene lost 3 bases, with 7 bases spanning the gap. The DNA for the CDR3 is TGCGCCAGCAGCCAAGAGGTCGAAACAGATACGCAGTATTTT. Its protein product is CASSQEVETDTQYF.

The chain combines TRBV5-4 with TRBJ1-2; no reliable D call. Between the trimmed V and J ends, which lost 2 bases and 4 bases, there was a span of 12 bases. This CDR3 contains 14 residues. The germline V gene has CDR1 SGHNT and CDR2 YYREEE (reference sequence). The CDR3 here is CASSLPGKTYGYTF. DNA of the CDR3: TGTGCCAGCAGCTTACCAGGAAAGACCTATGGCTACACCTTC.

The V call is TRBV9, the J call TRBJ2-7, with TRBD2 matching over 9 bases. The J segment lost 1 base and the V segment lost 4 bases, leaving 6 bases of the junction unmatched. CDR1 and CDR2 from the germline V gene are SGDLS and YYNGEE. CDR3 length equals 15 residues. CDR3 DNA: TGTGCCAGCAGCCCGAGCGGGGGGTTGTCCTACGAGCAGTACTTC. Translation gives CASSPSGGLSYEQYF.

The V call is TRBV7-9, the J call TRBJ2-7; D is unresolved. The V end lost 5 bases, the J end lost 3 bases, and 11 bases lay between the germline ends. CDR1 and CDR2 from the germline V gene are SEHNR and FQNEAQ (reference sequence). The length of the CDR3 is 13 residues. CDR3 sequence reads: CASSPRESYEQYF. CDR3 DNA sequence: TGTGCCAGCAGCCCCCGTGAAAGCTACGAGCAGTACTTC.